The sequence of this TCR beta chain was determined in a study of memory CD4+ T cells and cytomegalovirus serostatus (dated by TCRdb to the late 2010s). Concerning the study at large: The cohort included roughly 33 healthy adults from Belgium, of whom 9 were CMV seropositive and 24 were CMV seronegative. CD4+ memory TCRbeta repertoires of a Belgian cohort with known cytomegalovirus serostatus were sequenced in order to replicate a published TCR-based CMV serostatus classifier. Paper-wide results and their limitations: Unlike the original study, which covered naive and memory CD4+ and CD8+ populations, the Belgian study sequenced only CD4+CD45RO+ memory cells. The original-framework classifier achieved a median bootstrapped AUC of around 0.95 with a 95% CI of 0.76-1.00 on the Belgian cohort. The results were read as suggesting that the CMV-associated TCR signature is, for the most part, present in the CD4+ memory repertoire. Of fewer than 200 previously reported CMV-associated TCRbeta sequences, about 68 appeared in the CD4+ memory repertoires, each in one to five individuals. For CMV serostatus prediction, a median bootstrapped AUC of approximately 0.95 was reached with the original framework, and a median bootstrapped AUC of about 0.9 was reached with a US-trained random forest.

CDR1 SNHLY and CDR2 FYNNEI were looked up in the germline V gene. The cysteine opens and the phenylalanine closes a CDR3 of 15 amino acids. Just CDR3 DNA is preserved here, 45 bases in frame from base 1. V and J are trimmed by 6 bases and 2 bases, and the gene matches miss 5 bases of the junction. Genomic DNA was extracted from sorted cells with the Quick-DNA Microprep Kit. Amplification of TCRbeta DNA was done with the immunoSEQ hsTCRbeta kit, following the protocol from the manufacturer. An Illumina MiSeq instrument was used to sequence the TCRbeta libraries. Turning to the authors' computational methods: Following removal of out-of-frame sequences, some 2,200,000 distinct TCRbeta sequences were retained, with an average of roughly 62,000 per individual. Each individual was scored by the count of 150 to 200 previously reported CMV-associated TCRbeta sequences and the total productive distinct TCRbeta count. A beta-binomial model was reimplemented in Python, and random forests from scikit-learn, run with default parameters, were trained on data from the US cohort. Classifier performance on the Belgian cohort was reported as the median AUC with percentile confidence intervals calculated over 10,000 bootstrap iterations. TCRdb limited this immuneACCESS table to in-frame rearrangements with V and J called. A share of clones is missing; checked studies link under half to unresolved V genes, and the rest is unexplained. The V and J calls and clone size are taken from that table; D and trimming were inferred from the DNA. This sample has under 55,000 clones in its table, and more than 70% of those were observed once. The ten largest clones take up more than 1.1% of the sample.

On this clone: Its recognized antigen is unknown. There are no base qualities to consult, and no much larger clone falls within one base.

A FACSAria II was used to sort memory CD4+ T cells, defined as single viable CD3+CD4+CD8-CD45RO+ cells. CMV serostatus was assessed using a Roche Elecsys assay, by which serum IgG against CMV pp150, pp28, p38 and p52 was detected. After thawing, total CD4+ T cells were enriched by positive selection with CD4 magnetic microbeads. Samples originated from another study that specifically interrogated the CD4+ T cell memory repertoire. Peripheral blood mononuclear cells were isolated and cryopreserved following standard operating procedures; serum was stored at -80 °C. The staining relied on CD3-PerCP (BW264/56), CD4-APC (RPA-T4), CD45RO-PE (UCHT1) and CD8-Pacific Orange (3B5) antibodies, and Sytox blue was used to exclude non-viable cells.

The chain was built from TRBV2 and TRBJ2-5; TRBD1 aligns with 11 central bases. Sequenced input: memory CD4+ T cells from blood. This sequence was found in an adult in good health and CMV-seropositive. The bases read TGTGCCAGCAGCGGACAGGGGGCCAAGCAAGAGACCCAGTACTTC. It specifies CASSGQGAKQETQYF.